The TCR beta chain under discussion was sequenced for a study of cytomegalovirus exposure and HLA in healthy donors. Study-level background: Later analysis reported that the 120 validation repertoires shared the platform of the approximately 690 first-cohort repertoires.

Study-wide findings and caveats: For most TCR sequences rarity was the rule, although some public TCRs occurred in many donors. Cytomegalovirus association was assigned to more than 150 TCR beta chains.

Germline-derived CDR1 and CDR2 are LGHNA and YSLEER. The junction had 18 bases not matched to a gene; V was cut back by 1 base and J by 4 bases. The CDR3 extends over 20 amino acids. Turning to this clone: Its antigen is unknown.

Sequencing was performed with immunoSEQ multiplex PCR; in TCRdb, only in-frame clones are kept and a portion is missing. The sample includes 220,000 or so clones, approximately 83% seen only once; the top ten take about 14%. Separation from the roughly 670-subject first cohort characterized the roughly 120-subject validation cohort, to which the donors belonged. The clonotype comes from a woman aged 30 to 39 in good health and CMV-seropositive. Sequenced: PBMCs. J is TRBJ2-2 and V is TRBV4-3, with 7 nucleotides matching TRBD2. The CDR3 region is CASSQGSGRAGSTGTGELFF. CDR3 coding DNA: TGCGCCAGCAGCCAAGGGTCGGGGAGGGCCGGATCTACTGGCACCGGGGAGCTGTTTTTT.